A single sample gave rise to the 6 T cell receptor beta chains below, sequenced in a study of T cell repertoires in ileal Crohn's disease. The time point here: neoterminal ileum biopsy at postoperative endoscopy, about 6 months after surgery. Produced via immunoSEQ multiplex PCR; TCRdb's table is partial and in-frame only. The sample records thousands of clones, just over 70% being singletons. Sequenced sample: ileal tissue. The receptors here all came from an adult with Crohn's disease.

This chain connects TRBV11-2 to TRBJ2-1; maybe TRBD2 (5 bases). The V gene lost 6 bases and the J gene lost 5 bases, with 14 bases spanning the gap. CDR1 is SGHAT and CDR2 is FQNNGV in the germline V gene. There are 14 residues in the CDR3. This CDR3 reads CASRPGLNNNEQFF. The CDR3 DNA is TGTGCCAGCAGACCAGGACTGAACAACAATGAGCAGTTCTTC.

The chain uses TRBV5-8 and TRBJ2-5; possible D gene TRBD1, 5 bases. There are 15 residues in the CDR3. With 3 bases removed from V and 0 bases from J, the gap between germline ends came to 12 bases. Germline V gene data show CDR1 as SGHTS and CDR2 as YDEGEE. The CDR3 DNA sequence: TGTGCCAGCAGCTCACCAGACAGAAACCAAGAGACCCAGTACTTC. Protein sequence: CASSSPDRNQETQYF.

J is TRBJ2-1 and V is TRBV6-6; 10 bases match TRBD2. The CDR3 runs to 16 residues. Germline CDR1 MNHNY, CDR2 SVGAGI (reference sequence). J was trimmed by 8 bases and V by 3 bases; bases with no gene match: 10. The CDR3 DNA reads TGTGCCAGCAGTTATTTGGGACTAGCGCAGTGGGATGAGCAGTTCTTC. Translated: CASSYLGLAQWDEQFF.

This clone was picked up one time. The CDR3 nucleotides read TGTGCCAGCAGTAACTCCAGGAGGCAGGACACTGAAGCTTTCTTT. Residues: CASSNSRRQDTEAFF. This chain links TRBV27 with TRBJ1-1; no clear D gene. CDR1 MNHEY and CDR2 SMNVEV come from the germline V gene (reference sequence). This CDR3 spans 15 amino acids. The V and J ends lost 5 bases and 3 bases respectively, with 16 bases between them.

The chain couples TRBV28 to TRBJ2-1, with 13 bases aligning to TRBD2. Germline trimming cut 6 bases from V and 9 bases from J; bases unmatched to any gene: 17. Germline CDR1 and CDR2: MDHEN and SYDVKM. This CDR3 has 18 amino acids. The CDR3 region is CASRPTSLLAGGSGEQFF. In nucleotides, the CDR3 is TGTGCCAGCAGGCCAACCAGCCTACTAGCGGGAGGGTCTGGTGAGCAGTTCTTC.

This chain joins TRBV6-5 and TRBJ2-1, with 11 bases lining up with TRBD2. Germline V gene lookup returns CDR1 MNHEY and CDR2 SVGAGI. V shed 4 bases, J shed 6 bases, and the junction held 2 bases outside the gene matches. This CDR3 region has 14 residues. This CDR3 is CASSSSGRSNEQFF. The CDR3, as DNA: TGTGCCAGCAGTTCTAGCGGGAGGAGCAATGAGCAGTTCTTC.